This T cell receptor beta chain was recorded in a study of T cell responses to AZD1222 COVID-19 vaccine. Using immunoSEQ multiplex PCR, the repertoire was profiled, and TCRdb retains in-frame clones only, with some absent. Altogether around 63,000 clones are present, over 75% being singletons, with the ten largest covering roughly 19%. The table lists this clone with many counts. CDR3 length: 15 residues. Germline lookup yields CDR1 LNHDA and CDR2 SQIVND (reference sequence). The V end was cut by 5 bases, the J end by 5 bases, with 13 bases between. The sequences come from peripheral blood, collected on day 0 of AZD1222 vaccination. The TCR originated in an adult in good health. The chain uses TRBV19 and TRBJ1-6; no clear D gene. The CDR3 nucleotides are TGTGCCAGTAGTCCTATCGGGGAACATAATTCACCCCTCCACTTT. It is translated as CASSPIGEHNSPLHF.